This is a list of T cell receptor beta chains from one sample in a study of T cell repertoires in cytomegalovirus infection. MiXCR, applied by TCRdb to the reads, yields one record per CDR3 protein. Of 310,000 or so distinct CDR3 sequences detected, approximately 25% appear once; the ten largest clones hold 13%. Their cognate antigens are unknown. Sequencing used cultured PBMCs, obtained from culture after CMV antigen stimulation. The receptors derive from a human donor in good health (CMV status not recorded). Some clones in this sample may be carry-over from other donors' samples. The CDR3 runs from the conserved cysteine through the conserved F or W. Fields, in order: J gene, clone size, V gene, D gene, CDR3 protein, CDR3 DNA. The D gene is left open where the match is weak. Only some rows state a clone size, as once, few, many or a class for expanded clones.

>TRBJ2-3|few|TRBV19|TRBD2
CASRREGRDTQYF
TGTGCCAGTCGGCGGGAGGGCCGGGATACGCAGTATTTT
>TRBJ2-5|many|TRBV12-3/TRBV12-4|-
CASSLIVGPQETQYF
TGTGCCAGCAGTTTAATCGTAGGCCCCCAAGAGACCCAGTACTTC
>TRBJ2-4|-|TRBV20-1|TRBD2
CSATGLAGEVAKNIQYF
TGCAGTGCTACGGGACTAGCGGGAGAGGTAGCCAAAAACATTCAGTACTTC
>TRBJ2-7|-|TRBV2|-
CASSEEWGVFNEQYF
TGTGCCAGCAGTGAAGAGTGGGGGGTATTTAACGAGCAGTACTTC
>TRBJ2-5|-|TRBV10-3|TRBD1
CAISESTGRETQYF
TGTGCCATCAGTGAGTCGACAGGGAGAGAGACCCAGTACTTC
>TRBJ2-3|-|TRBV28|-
CASSFLLTDTQYF
TGTGCCAGCAGTTTCCTCCTCACAGATACGCAGTATTTT
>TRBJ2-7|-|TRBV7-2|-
CASSLTQGSYEQYF
TGTGCCAGCAGTTTAACCCAGGGGAGCTACGAGCAGTACTTC
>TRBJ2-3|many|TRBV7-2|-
CASSFRETDTQYF
TGTGCCAGCAGCTTCCGGGAGACAGATACGCAGTATTTT
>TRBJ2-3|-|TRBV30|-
CAWILPWGLAARLHTDTQYF
TGTGCCTGGATCCTCCCCTGGGGGCTAGCGGCCCGCCTACACACAGATACGCAGTATTTT
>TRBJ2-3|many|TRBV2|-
CASTGGNTDTQYF
TGTGCCAGCACCGGAGGGAACACAGATACGCAGTATTTT
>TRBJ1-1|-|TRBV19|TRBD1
CASSKDRGRFMNTEAFF
TGTGCCAGTAGTAAGGACAGGGGGCGTTTCATGAACACTGAAGCTTTCTTT
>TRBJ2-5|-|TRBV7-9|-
CASSSTSDATQYF
TGTGCCAGCAGCTCAACTTCGGACGCGACCCAGTACTTC
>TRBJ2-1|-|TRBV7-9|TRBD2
CASSLAVASGATYNEQFF
TGTGCCAGCAGCTTAGCGGTGGCTAGCGGGGCGACCTACAATGAGCAGTTCTTC
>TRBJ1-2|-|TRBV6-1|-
CASSQADLYGYTF
TGTGCCAGCAGTCAAGCAGACCTCTATGGCTACACCTTC
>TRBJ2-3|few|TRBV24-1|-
CATRRTGSTDTQYF
TGTGCCACCCGGCGGACCGGGAGCACAGATACGCAGTATTTT
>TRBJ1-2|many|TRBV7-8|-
CASSLGGAWYGYTF
TGTGCCAGCAGCTTGGGAGGGGCTTGGTATGGCTACACCTTC
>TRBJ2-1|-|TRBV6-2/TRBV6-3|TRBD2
CASSYSSGYNEQFF
TGTGCCAGCAGTTACTCTAGCGGGTACAATGAGCAGTTCTTC
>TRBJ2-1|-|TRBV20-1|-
CSARLVGTGSMDEQFF
TGCAGTGCTAGACTTGTCGGGACTGGGAGTATGGATGAGCAGTTCTTC
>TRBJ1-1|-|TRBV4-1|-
CASSQGDRSTEAFF
TGCGCCAGCAGCCAAGGAGACAGGTCCACTGAAGCTTTCTTT
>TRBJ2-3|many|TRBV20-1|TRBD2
CSARVGLAGGLRYTDTQYF
TGCAGTGCTAGAGTCGGATTAGCGGGAGGGCTTCGGTACACAGATACGCAGTATTTT
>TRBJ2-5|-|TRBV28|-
CASSYWETQYF
TGTGCCAGCAGTTACTGGGAGACCCAGTACTTC
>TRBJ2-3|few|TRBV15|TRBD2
CATSFRLAATDTQYF
TGTGCCACCAGCTTTAGACTAGCGGCTACAGATACGCAGTATTTT
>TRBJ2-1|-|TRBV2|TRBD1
CASSMTGVEQFF
TGTGCCAGCAGCATGACAGGGGTAGAGCAGTTCTTC
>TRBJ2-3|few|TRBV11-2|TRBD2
CASSRGTSGLTDTQYF
TGTGCCAGCAGCAGAGGGACTAGCGGACTTACAGATACGCAGTATTTT
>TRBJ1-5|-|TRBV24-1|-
CAPTGRDRHWPQHF
TGTGCCCCCACAGGACGGGACCGACATTGGCCCCAGCATTTT
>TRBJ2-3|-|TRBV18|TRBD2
CASSPIGTSGIDTQYF
TGTGCCAGCTCACCGATTGGGACTAGCGGGATTGATACGCAGTATTTT
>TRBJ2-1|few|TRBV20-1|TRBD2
CSAAGGASGYTGLEQFF
TGCAGTGCCGCGGGGGGGGCCTCGGGGTATACCGGTTTAGAGCAGTTCTTC
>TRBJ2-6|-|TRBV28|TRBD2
CASSVLAGGSGANVLTF
TGTGCCAGCAGTGTCTTAGCGGGAGGCTCTGGGGCCAACGTCCTGACTTTC
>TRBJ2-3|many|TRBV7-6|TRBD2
CASSSSGIGTDTQYF
TGTGCCAGCAGCTCTAGCGGGATAGGGACAGATACGCAGTATTTT
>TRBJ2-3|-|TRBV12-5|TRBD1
CASGLTRGQGYIRGDTQYF
TGTGCTAGTGGTTTGACACGGGGACAGGGCTATATCCGTGGGGATACGCAGTATTTT
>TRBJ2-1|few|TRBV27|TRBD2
CASSPLREGPLSSYNEQFF
TGTGCCAGCAGCCCGCTCCGGGAGGGACCTCTGAGCTCCTACAATGAGCAGTTCTTC
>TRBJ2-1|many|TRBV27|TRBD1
CASSLWPGTGSYNEQFF
TGTGCCAGCAGTTTATGGCCCGGGACAGGATCTTACAATGAGCAGTTCTTC
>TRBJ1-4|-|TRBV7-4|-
CASSSLQYDEKLFF
TGTGCCAGCAGCTCTCTGCAATACGATGAAAAACTGTTTTTT
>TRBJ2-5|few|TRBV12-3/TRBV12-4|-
CASSLLQEKETQYF
TGTGCCAGCAGTTTACTACAGGAAAAAGAGACCCAGTACTTC
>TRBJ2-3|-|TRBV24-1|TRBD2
CATSPGTSGTDTQYF
TGTGCCACCAGTCCCGGGACTAGCGGTACAGATACGCAGTATTTT
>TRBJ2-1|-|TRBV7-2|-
CASSLSPASYNEQFF
TGTGCCAGCAGCTTAAGTCCTGCCAGTTACAATGAGCAGTTCTTC
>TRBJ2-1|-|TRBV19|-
CASSTRIKGFYNEQFF
TGTGCCAGTAGTACCCGGATCAAGGGGTTCTACAATGAGCAGTTCTTC
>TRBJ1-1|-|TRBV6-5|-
CASSYSGQKNTEAFF
TGTGCCAGCAGTTACTCAGGTCAGAAGAACACTGAAGCTTTCTTT
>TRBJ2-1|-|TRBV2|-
CASSEDGSLNEQFF
TGTGCCAGCAGTGAGGACGGGAGCTTGAATGAGCAGTTCTTC
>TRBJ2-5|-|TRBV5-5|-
CASSPGNTHGETQYF
TGTGCCAGCAGTCCCGGGAACACGCATGGAGAGACCCAGTACTTC
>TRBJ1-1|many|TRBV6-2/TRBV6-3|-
CASSLGYGEAFF
TGTGCCAGCAGTTTAGGATACGGGGAAGCTTTCTTT
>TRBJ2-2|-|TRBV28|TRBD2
CATFRGTSGRTGELFF
TGTGCCACCTTCAGGGGGACTAGCGGGCGAACCGGGGAGCTGTTTTTT
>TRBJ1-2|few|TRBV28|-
CASSSPTGITNGYTF
TGTGCCAGCAGTTCACCTACAGGGATAACGAATGGCTACACCTTC
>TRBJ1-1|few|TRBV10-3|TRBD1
CAISKQGGDEAFF
TGTGCCATCAGTAAACAGGGGGGGGATGAAGCTTTCTTT
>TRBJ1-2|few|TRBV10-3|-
CASQGNYGYTF
TGTGCCAGTCAAGGAAACTATGGCTACACCTTC
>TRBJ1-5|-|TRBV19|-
CASRGDGVSQPQHF
TGTGCCAGTAGAGGAGACGGGGTGTCTCAGCCCCAGCATTTT
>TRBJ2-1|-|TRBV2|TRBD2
CASSDEGGREGYNEQFF
TGTGCCAGCAGTGATGAGGGTGGGCGGGAGGGCTACAATGAGCAGTTCTTC
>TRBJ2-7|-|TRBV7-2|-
CASSQNTHEQYF
TGTGCCAGCAGTCAAAATACCCACGAGCAGTACTTC
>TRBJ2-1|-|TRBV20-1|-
CSARDYRSLLAYNEQFF
TGCAGTGCTAGAGATTACCGGAGCTTACTGGCTTACAATGAGCAGTTCTTC
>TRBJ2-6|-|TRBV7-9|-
CASGFSGRGANVLTF
TGTGCCAGCGGATTTAGCGGACGTGGGGCCAACGTCCTGACTTTC
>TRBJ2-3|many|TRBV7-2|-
CASSPSRDTQYF
TGTGCCAGCAGCCCAAGTAGGGATACGCAGTATTTT
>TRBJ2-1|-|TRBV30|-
CAWRRAYNEQFF
TGTGCCTGGAGAAGAGCTTACAATGAGCAGTTCTTC
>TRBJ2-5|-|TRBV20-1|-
CSALYQETQYF
TGCAGTGCTCTGTACCAAGAGACCCAGTACTTC
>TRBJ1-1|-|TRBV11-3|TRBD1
CASSLWTGRKAFF
TGTGCCAGCAGCCTGTGGACAGGGCGGAAAGCTTTCTTT
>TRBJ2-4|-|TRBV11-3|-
CASSFPPEPLAKNIQYF
TGTGCCAGCAGCTTCCCGCCGGAACCACTAGCCAAAAACATTCAGTACTTC